The present entry profiles one T cell receptor (beta chain) with its context. The antigen is unknown. A read error may explain this, as a much larger clone is one base away. TCR beta VDJ and CDR3 were profiled, and genomic DNA was the template. TCRdb called the reads again in MiXCR, with one record for every CDR3 protein. Among hundreds of thousands of distinct CDR3 sequences listed, around 33% were seen once. The data are from a study of CD8+CD57+ T cells in acquired aplastic anemia. Study-level information: The study obtained an average of approximately 3 ug of DNA from sorted CD4+ and CD8+ cells. Regarding the study as a whole: In common between the patients and the controls were approximately 28 CD8+ CDR3 sequences. In CD8+ cells, Simpson's diversity showed no significant difference between patients and controls.

Germline CDR1 DFQATT, CDR2 SNEGSKA (reference sequence). There are 16 residues in the CDR3. Selection for sequencing was limited to patients who had shown CD8+CD57+ cell expansion by flow cytometry. Patients uniformly had severe acquired aplastic anemia. The source of this sequence is a human donor with aplastic anemia. The V gene is TRBV20-1, the J gene TRBJ2-7; maybe TRBD1 (7 bases). Sequencing was done on a sample of sorted CD4+, CD8+, or CD8+CD57+ T cells (not recorded which) from PBMCs. DNA of the CDR3: TGCAGTGTTAGAGGTCGTTCGGGGGACAGCTCCTACGAGCAGTACTTC. Protein product: CSVRGRSGDSSYEQYF.